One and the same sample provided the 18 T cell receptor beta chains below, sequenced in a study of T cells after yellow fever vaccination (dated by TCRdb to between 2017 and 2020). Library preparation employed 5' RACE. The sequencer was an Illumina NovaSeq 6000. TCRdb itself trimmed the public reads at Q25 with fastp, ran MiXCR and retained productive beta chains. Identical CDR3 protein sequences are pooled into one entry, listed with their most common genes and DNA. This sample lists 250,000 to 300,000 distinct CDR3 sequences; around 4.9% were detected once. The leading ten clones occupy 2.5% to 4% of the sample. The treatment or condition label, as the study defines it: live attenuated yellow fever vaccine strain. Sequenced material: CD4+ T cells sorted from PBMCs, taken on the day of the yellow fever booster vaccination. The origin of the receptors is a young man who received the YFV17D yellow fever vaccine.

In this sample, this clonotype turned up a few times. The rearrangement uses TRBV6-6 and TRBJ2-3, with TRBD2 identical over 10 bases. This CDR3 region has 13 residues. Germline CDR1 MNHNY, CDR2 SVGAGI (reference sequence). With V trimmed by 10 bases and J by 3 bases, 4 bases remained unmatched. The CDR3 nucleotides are TGTGCCATTACAGCGGGAGGGACAGATACGCAGTATTTT. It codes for CAITAGGTDTQYF.

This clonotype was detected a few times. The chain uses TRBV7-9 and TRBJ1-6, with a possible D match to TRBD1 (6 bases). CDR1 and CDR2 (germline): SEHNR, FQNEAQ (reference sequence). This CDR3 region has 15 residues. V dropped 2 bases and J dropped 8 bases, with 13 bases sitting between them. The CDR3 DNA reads TGTGCCAGCAGCTTACAAACAGGGATTGATTCACCCCTCCACTTT. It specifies CASSLQTGIDSPLHF.

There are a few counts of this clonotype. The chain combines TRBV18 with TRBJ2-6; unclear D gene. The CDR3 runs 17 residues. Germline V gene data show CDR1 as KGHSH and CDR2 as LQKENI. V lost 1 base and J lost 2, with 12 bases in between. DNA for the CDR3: TGTGCCAGCTCACCACAAGGTCCGAAGACTGGGGCCAACGTCCTGACTTTC. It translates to CASSPQGPKTGANVLTF.

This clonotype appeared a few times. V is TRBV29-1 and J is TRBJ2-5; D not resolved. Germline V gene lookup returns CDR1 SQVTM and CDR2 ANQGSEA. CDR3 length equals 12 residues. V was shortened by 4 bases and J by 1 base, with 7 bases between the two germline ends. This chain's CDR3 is CSVAAFQETQYF. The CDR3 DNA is TGCAGCGTTGCAGCTTTCCAAGAGACCCAGTACTTC.

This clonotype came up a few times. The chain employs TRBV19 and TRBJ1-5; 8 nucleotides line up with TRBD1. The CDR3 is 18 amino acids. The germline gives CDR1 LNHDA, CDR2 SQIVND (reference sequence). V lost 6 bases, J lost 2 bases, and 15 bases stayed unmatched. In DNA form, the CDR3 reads TGTGCCAGTAGAATCTTCGGACAGGGAGGGTTAGGCAATCAGCCCCAGCATTTT. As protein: CASRIFGQGGLGNQPQHF.

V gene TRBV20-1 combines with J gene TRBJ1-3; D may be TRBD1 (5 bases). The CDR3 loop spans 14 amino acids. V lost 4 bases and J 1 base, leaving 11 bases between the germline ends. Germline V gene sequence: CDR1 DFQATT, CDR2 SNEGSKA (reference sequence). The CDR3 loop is CSAKWTLSGNTIYF. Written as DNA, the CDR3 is TGCAGTGCTAAATGGACACTGTCTGGAAACACCATATATTTT.

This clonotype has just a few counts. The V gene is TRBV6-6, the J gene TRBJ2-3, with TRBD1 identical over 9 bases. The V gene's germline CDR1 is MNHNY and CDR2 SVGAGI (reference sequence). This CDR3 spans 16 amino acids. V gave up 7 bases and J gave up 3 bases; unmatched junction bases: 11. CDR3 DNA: TGTGCCAGCACCTCACAGGGGGCGAGAGAAACAGATACGCAGTATTTT. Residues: CASTSQGARETDTQYF.

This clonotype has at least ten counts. CDR3 region: CASSLRVFSYEQYF. CDR3 coding DNA: TGTGCCAGCAGCTTACGGGTATTCTCCTACGAGCAGTACTTC. The chain is built from TRBV7-2 and TRBJ2-7; no reliable D call. The CDR3 length is 14 residues. Germline V gives CDR1 SGHTA, CDR2 FQGNSA. V gave up 2 bases and J gave up 0 bases, with 8 bases separating them.

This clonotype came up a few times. Here the CDR3 DNA reads TGTGCCAGCAGTTTTTACAGCATGAACACTGAAGCTTTCTTT. Translating gives CASSFYSMNTEAFF. The chain is built from TRBV6-2 or TRBV6-3 and TRBJ1-1; D gene unclear. The CDR3 runs to 14 residues. V lost 4 bases, J lost 0 bases, and 9 bases lay in between. Germline assignment: CDR1 MNHEY and CDR2 SVGEGT.

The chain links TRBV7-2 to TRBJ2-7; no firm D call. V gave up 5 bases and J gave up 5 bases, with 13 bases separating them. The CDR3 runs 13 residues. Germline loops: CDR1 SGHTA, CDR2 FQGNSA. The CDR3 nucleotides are TGTGCCAGCAGCCATCCGACGAGGAACGAGCAGTACTTC. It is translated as CASSHPTRNEQYF. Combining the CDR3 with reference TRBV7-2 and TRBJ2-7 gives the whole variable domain GAGVSQSPSNKVTEKGKDVELRCDPISGHTALYWYRQSLGQGLEFLIYFQGNSAPDKSGLPSDRFSAERTGGSVSTLTIQRTQQEDSAVYLCASSHPTRNEQYFGPGTRLTVT.

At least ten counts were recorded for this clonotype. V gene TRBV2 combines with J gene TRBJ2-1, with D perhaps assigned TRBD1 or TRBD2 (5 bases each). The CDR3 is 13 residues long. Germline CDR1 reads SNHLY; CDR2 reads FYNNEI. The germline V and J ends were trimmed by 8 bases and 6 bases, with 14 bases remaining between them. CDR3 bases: TGTGCCAGCGTGACCGGGACCTCCAATGAGCAGTTCTTC. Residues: CASVTGTSNEQFF.

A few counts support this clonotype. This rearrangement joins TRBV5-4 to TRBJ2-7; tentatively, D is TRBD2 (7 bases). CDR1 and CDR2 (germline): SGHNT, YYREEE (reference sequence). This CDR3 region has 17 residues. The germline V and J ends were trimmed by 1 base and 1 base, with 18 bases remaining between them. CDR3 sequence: CASSLKVGGPKSYEQYF. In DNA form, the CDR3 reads TGTGCCAGCAGCTTGAAGGTGGGGGGGCCGAAATCCTACGAGCAGTACTTC.

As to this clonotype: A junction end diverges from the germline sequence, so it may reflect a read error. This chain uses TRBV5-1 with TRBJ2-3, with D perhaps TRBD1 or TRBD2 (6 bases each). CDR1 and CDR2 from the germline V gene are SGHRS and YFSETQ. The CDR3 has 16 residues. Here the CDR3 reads CASTLGPGASTDTQYF. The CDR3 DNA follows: TGCGCCAGCACCTTGGGGCCGGGGGCTAGCACAGATACGCAGTATTTT.

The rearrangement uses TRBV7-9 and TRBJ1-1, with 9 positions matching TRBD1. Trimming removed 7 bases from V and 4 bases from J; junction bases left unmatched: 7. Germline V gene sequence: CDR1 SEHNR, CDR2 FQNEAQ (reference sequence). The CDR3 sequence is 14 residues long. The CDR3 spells CASTQSTGGTEAFF. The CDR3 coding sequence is TGTGCCAGCACCCAATCGACAGGGGGCACTGAAGCTTTCTTT.

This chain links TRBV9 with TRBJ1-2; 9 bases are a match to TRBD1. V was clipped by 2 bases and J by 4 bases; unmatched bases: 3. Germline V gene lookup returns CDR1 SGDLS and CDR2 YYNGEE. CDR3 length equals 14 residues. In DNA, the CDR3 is TGTGCCAGCAGCGTTGGGACAGGGAGCTATGGCTACACCTTC. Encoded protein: CASSVGTGSYGYTF. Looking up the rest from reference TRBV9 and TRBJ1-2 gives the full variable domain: DSGVTQTPKHLITATGQRVTLRCSPRSGDLSVYWYQQSLDQGLQFLIQYYNGEERAKGNILERFSAQQFPDLHSELNLSSLELGDSALYFCASSVGTGSYGYTFGSGTRLTVV.

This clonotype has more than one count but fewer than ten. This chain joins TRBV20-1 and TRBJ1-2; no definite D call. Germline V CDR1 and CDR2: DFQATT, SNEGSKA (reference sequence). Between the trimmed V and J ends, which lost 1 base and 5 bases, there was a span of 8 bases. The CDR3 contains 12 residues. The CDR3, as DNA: TGCAGTGCTAGAGTGCGGGGTTATGGCTACACCTTC. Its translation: CSARVRGYGYTF.

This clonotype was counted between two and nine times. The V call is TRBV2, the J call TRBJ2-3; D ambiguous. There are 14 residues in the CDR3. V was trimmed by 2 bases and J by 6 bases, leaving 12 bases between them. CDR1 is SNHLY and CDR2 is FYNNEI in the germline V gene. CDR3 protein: CASSEQGNWDTQYF. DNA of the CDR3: TGTGCCAGCAGTGAACAAGGGAATTGGGATACGCAGTATTTT.

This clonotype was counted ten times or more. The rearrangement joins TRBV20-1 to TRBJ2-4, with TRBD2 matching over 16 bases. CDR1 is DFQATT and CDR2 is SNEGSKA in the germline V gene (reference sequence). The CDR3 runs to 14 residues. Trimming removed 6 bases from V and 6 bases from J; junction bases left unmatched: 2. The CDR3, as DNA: TGCAGTGCAGGGACTAGCGGGGGGGCAAACATTCAGTACTTC. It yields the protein CSAGTSGGANIQYF.